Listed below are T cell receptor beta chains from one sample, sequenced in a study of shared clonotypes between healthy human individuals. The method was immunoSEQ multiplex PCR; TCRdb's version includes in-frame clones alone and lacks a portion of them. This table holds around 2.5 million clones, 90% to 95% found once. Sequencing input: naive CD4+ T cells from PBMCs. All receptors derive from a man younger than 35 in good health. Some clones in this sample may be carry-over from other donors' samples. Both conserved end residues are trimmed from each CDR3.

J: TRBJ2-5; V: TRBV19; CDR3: ASSRLTDQETQY
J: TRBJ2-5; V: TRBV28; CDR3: ASSSPTGGAETQY
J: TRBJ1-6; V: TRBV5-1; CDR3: ASSLGRDNSPLH
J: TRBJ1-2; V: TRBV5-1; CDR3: ASSPGTAGVNYGYT
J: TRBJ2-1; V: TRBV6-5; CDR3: ASSRLAGEEQF
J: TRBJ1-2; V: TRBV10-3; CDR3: AISDFNARGPNYGYT
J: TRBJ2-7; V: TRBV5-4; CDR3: ASSYNRGGEQY
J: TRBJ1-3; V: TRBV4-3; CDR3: ASSQDQGQGSAGNTIY
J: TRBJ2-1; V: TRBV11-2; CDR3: ASSLFWLAGHPSYNEQF
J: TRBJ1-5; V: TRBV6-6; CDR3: ASSSDGSNQPQH
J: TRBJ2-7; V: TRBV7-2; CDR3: ASSFGVGEQY
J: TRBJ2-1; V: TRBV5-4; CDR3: ASSSHTRADEQF
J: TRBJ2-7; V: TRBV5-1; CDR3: ASSPPGLATYEQY
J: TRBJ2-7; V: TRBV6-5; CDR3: ASSYSNWVRKY
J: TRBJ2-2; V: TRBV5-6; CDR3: ASSFHRSGTGDTGELF
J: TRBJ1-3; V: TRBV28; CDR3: ASSSRVYSGNTIY
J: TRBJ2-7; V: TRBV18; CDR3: ASSQGVPPAAEQY
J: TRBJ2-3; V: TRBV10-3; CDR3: AITPTGSTDTQY
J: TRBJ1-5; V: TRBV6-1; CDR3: ASSGAGTGRYGNQPQH
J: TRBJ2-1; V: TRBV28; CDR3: ASSLGTFLSSYNEQF
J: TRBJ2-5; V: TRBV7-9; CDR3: ASSRTDYSQY
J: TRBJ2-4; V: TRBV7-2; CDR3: ASSLVGQRKNIQY
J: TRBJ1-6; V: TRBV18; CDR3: ASSPWEQSYSPLH
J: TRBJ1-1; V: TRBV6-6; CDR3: ASSPPGLTEAF
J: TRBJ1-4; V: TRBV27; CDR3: ASSSTPGQGIEKLF
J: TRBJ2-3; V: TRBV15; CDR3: ATSRDRENTQY
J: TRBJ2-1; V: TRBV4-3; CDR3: ASSQKLAGSPVGEQF
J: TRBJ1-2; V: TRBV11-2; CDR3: ASSDLYRELGSEDYT
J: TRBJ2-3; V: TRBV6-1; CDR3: ASSEGGLGTDTQY
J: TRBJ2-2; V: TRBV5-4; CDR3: ATAPAGANTGELF
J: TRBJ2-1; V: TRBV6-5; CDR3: ASSYSGAHEQF
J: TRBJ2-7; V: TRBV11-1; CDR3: ASSLTGGYEQY
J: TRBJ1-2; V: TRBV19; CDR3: ASRREGGRPSPNYGYT
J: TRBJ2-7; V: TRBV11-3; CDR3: ASSFDPRCLRGSYEQY
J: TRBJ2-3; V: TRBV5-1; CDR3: ASSPGQTSTDTQY
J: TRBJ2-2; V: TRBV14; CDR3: ASSHPGTHATGELF
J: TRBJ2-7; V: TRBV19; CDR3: ASTSGGGSYEQY
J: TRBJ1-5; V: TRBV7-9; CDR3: ASSPGTGAPQPQH
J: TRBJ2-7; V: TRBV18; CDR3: ASSPQRQPQRGSYEQY
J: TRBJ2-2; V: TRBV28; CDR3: ASSLRNRGSGELF
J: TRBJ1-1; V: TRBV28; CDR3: ATKTESDTEAF
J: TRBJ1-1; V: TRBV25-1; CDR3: ASSVRGRTEAF
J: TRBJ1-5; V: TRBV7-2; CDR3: ASSSQARNSNQPQH
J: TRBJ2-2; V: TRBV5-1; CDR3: ASRAGPLSGELF
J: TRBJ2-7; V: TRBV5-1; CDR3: ASSLGQGYYEQY
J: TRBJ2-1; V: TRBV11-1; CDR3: ASSLARGGEQF
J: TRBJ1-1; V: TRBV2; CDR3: ASSEGMNTEAF
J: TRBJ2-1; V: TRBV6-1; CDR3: ASAGLAFSYNEQF
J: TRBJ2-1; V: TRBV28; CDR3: ASSLNAHVLVMYNEQF
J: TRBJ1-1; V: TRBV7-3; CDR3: ASSLDRDTEAF
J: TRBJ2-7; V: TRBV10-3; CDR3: AISDHHTFWEQY